This T cell receptor beta chain appears in the sequencing data of a study of T cell responses to AZD1222 COVID-19 vaccine. Study-wide results and caveats: Spike-specific TCR breadth and depth went up after people got two AZD1222 doses. Distributed over spike, vaccine-associated CD4 TCRs predominated at 160-218 and 743-854. White British people made up most donors, females outnumbered males, and clonal diversity was possibly underestimated.

With 2 bases clipped from V and 5 bases from J, the junction kept 3 bases outside the gene matches. The CDR3 totals 15 residues. Per germline, CDR1 SGHTA and CDR2 FQGTGA. Some clones are missing from TCRdb's copy, which holds only in-frame ones; the method was immunoSEQ multiplex PCR. The repertoire holds around 66,000 clones, around nine tenths seen once, with around 5.1% in the top ten. In regard to this clone: As yet, its antigen is unknown.

Source: peripheral blood, taken 28 days after the second dose of the MenACWY control vaccine. J is TRBJ2-5 and V is TRBV7-3; 12 nucleotides align to TRBD2. The sequence derives from an adult who received the MenACWY meningococcal vaccine as a control. The CDR3 DNA is TGTGCCAGCAGCTTACTAGCGGGGGGGCCGGAGACCCAGTACTTC. This gives the protein CASSLLAGGPETQYF.